This T cell receptor (beta chain) was found in a study of blood T cell repertoires in COVID-19 (dated by TCRdb to 2020 to 2022). At the level of the whole study: Samples from collaborators originated in the United States, Italy and Spain and spanned both the acute and convalescent phases of COVID-19. The prospective study material was composed of cDNA or gDNA derived from T cells, B-cell-depleted T cells, or PBMCs. The dataset comprised deeply sampled blood TCRbeta repertoires from subjects exposed to, actively infected with, or recovered from COVID-19. The repertoires were made available in a free public database intended to serve as a resource for research on the immune response to SARS-CoV-2. The samples were drawn from the first 160 participants of the ongoing ImmuneRACE study and from 1,254 subjects provided by 6 global collaborators. The sample metadata nearly always contained a de-identified subject ID, COVID-19 status, age in years and sex. Where available, HLA class I and class II types were taken from metadata supplied by the sample provider and were not determined by assay-based typing.

Whole blood was collected in K2EDTA tubes by collaborating institutions according to the institutions' own protocols. For TCRbeta analysis, collaborators shipped samples as frozen whole blood, isolated PBMCs, or DNA extracted from either of those sample types. General conclusions and limits of the study: The quantity of clinical and demographic metadata differed by source and by participant and was supplied without curation.

The immunoSEQ Assay, a bias-controlled multiplex PCR, was used to amplify TCRbeta CDR3 regions from genomic DNA. In the original analysis: The number of nucleated cells in each sample was estimated by amplification of reference gene primers within the assay. To quantify the absolute abundance of each unique TCRbeta CDR3 rearrangement, sequence reads were collapsed and filtered. For each sample, productive Simpson clonality was calculated by taking the square root of Simpson's diversity index across productive rearrangements. The immuneACCESS repertoire file appears here via TCRdb, limited to in-frame rearrangements. These files lack a portion of the clones; in checked studies, under half of the deficit traces to unresolved V genes, and the cause of the others is not known. Clone size and the V and J calls come from that table; the DNA yielded D and trimming. The sample includes 15,000 to 20,000 clones, with about 86% observed a single time. The top ten clonotypes cover around 16% of the sample.

Of note for this clone: It lacks a known antigen. Per-base quality was not reported, and no clone a single base away is much larger than it.

Clipping removes 0 bases from V and 5 bases from J, with 7 as the unmatched junction base count. The CDR3 starts with the cysteine, ends with the phenylalanine, and has 16 residues. The kept DNA is CDR3 alone, 48 bases in frame from the first base. The germline V gene gives CDR1 as LGHNA and CDR2 as YNFKEQ. The clonotype originates from a man between 70 and 80 years old with acute or convalescent COVID-19. In this chain, TRBV4-2 is recombined with TRBJ1-5, with TRBD1 matching 7 junction bases. The sequenced sample consisted of peripheral blood. CDR3 loop: CASSQDVQGRDQPQHF. The bases are TGTGCCAGCAGCCAAGACGTACAGGGGAGAGATCAGCCCCAGCATTTT.